This is a list of T cell receptor beta chains from one sample in a study of beta chain features in type 1 diabetes. Using immunoSEQ multiplex PCR, the repertoire was profiled, and TCRdb retains in-frame clones only, with some absent. The sample has about 300,000 clones; less than 15% are singletons. What was sequenced was naive CD4+ T cells from blood. These receptors were taken from a woman between 18 and 30 years old with type 1 diabetes. Both conserved end residues are part of each CDR3. The D gene is left open where the match is weak. Clone sizes are given selectively: once, few, many, or a class where the clone is expanded.

clone_size | d_call | j_call | v_call | cdr3_aa | cdr3_nt
. | . | TRBJ1-1 | TRBV6-1 | CASSKGGVMGRPEAFF | TGTGCCAGCAGTAAAGGGGGGGTTATGGGTCGGCCTGAAGCTTTCTTT
. | TRBD1 | TRBJ2-5 | TRBV9 | CASSGHPGQGKETQYF | TGTGCCAGCAGCGGGCACCCGGGACAGGGGAAAGAGACCCAGTACTTC
. | . | TRBJ1-5 | TRBV5-1 | CASSLSGDNQPQHF | TGCGCCAGCAGCTTGTCAGGGGATAATCAGCCCCAGCATTTT
. | . | TRBJ2-3 | TRBV18 | CASSVNRATSTDTQYF | TGTGCCAGCTCCGTCAACAGGGCTACTAGCACAGATACGCAGTATTTT
few | TRBD2 | TRBJ2-1 | TRBV2 | CATKISGRGFF | TGTGCCACCAAGATTAGCGGGAGGGGGTTCTTC
. | . | TRBJ1-5 | TRBV19 | CASSLDINKGQPQHF | TGTGCCAGTAGCCTCGACATAAACAAAGGACAGCCCCAGCATTTT
. | TRBD2 | TRBJ2-5 | TRBV25-1 | CASSGLLAGKETQYF | TGTGCCAGCAGTGGACTATTAGCGGGAAAAGAGACCCAGTACTTC
few | . | TRBJ2-1 | TRBV27 | CASRWAEYNEQFF | TGTGCCAGCCGGTGGGCCGAGTACAATGAGCAGTTCTTC
. | . | TRBJ2-7 | TRBV6-5 | CASTEGLSYEQYF | TGTGCCAGCACCGAGGGACTGTCCTACGAGCAGTACTTC
. | TRBD2 | TRBJ2-1 | TRBV5-4 | CASSLAGGPVVFGQFF | TGTGCCAGCAGCTTAGCGGGAGGGCCGGTCGTTTTTGGGCAGTTCTTC
few | . | TRBJ2-5 | TRBV11-1 | CASSLGLAVETQYF | TGTGCCAGCAGCTTAGGGCTAGCTGTGGAGACCCAGTACTTC
few | TRBD2 | TRBJ2-3 | TRBV27 | CASTPAGAGTDTQYF | TGTGCCAGCACTCCAGCGGGAGCGGGCACAGATACGCAGTATTTT
few | . | TRBJ2-7 | TRBV15 | CATSRDRDITYEQYF | TGTGCCACCAGCAGAGACCGGGACATTACCTACGAGCAGTACTTC
. | . | TRBJ2-1 | TRBV27 | CASSLMPGGGLRQFF | TGTGCCAGCAGTTTGATGCCAGGGGGAGGATTGCGGCAGTTCTTC
few | . | TRBJ2-1 | TRBV9 | CASSFTTSSYNEQFF | TGTGCCAGCAGCTTTACTACGAGCTCCTACAATGAGCAGTTCTTC
. | . | TRBJ2-1 | TRBV21-1 | CASSKEGDRGMDEQFF | TGTGCCAGCAGCAAAGAGGGGGACAGGGGCATGGATGAGCAGTTCTTC
. | . | TRBJ2-3 | TRBV12-5 | CASGLVGASGPSRGTDTQYF | TGTGCTAGTGGTTTGGTAGGAGCATCCGGGCCAAGCAGGGGCACAGATACGCAGTATTTT
few | TRBD1 | TRBJ1-2 | TRBV7-2 | CASSYTTGGNGGYTF | TGTGCCAGCAGCTATACGACAGGGGGTAATGGGGGCTACACCTTC
. | . | TRBJ2-1 | TRBV5-6 | CASSLLSGGKYNEQFF | TGTGCCAGCAGCTTGCTTTCTGGCGGAAAATACAATGAGCAGTTCTTC
. | TRBD1 | TRBJ1-2 | TRBV15 | CATSRDSSGQGDYGYTF | TGTGCCACCAGCAGAGACTCTTCCGGACAGGGCGACTATGGCTACACCTTC
few | . | TRBJ1-1 | TRBV5-1 | CASTAGRRVTEAFF | TGCGCCAGCACAGCGGGCCGGCGGGTCACTGAAGCTTTCTTT
. | TRBD2 | TRBJ2-1 | TRBV5-4 | CASSLFLIGGRNGNEQFF | TGTGCCAGCAGCTTATTTCTTATCGGCGGGAGGAATGGGAATGAGCAGTTCTTC
. | . | TRBJ2-2 | TRBV7-9 | CASSLRAGWTGELFF | TGTGCCAGCAGCTTAAGGGCAGGGTGGACCGGGGAGCTGTTTTTT
few | . | TRBJ1-5 | TRBV19 | CASSIRRGGQPQHF | TGTGCCAGTAGTATAAGGAGGGGAGGTCAGCCCCAGCATTTT
. | TRBD2 | TRBJ2-1 | TRBV9 | CASSLSGRAYNEQFF | TGTGCCAGCAGCCTTAGCGGGAGGGCCTACAATGAGCAGTTCTTC
. | . | TRBJ1-2 | TRBV11-2 | CASRGPGRADYGYTF | TGTGCCAGCAGGGGGCCCGGCAGGGCGGATTATGGCTACACCTTC
. | TRBD1 | TRBJ1-2 | TRBV15 | CATSSPTGGQGKANYGYTF | TGTGCCACCAGCAGCCCGACCGGTGGACAGGGAAAAGCTAACTATGGCTACACCTTC
. | . | TRBJ2-1 | TRBV7-9 | CASSLEVSSYNEQFF | TGTGCCAGCAGCTTAGAAGTGAGCTCCTACAATGAGCAGTTCTTC
. | . | TRBJ1-2 | TRBV10-3 | CAISEPNREGLYGYTF | TGTGCCATCAGTGAGCCTAACAGGGAGGGCCTCTATGGCTACACCTTC
. | . | TRBJ2-2 | TRBV5-5 | CASSLGQGWTGELFF | TGTGCCAGCAGCTTGGGCCAGGGTTGGACCGGGGAGCTGTTTTTT
. | . | TRBJ1-2 | TRBV19 | CASMAPGRRANGYTF | TGTGCCAGTATGGCACCCGGCAGGAGGGCGAACGGCTACACCTTC
few | TRBD2 | TRBJ2-3 | TRBV18 | CASSPTSGRAADTQYF | TGTGCCAGCTCACCTACTAGCGGGAGGGCCGCAGATACGCAGTATTTT
. | . | TRBJ2-2 | TRBV15 | CATSRDYKHANTGELFF | TGTGCCACCAGCAGAGATTACAAACACGCGAACACCGGGGAGCTGTTTTTT
few | . | TRBJ2-1 | TRBV19 | CASSPRSGYNEQFF | TGTGCCAGTAGTCCGCGGTCCGGATACAATGAGCAGTTCTTC
. | TRBD2 | TRBJ2-7 | TRBV18 | CASSPFRTSGAVSDQYF | TGTGCCAGCTCACCTTTCCGGACTAGCGGGGCGGTGAGTGATCAGTACTTC
few | TRBD2 | TRBJ2-1 | TRBV28 | CATGGSLYNEQFF | TGTGCCACGGGCGGGAGCCTCTACAATGAGCAGTTCTTC
once | . | TRBJ1-3 | TRBV6-6 | CASSYTGGSGNTIYF | TGTGCCAGCAGTTACACGGGGGGCTCTGGAAACACCATATATTTT
few | . | TRBJ2-3 | TRBV6-1 | CASSTRTDTQYF | TGTGCCAGCAGTACACGCACAGATACGCAGTATTTT
. | . | TRBJ1-5 | TRBV5-1 | CASSPQGMEPQHF | TGCGCCAGCAGCCCGCAGGGGATGGAGCCCCAGCATTTT
few | . | TRBJ2-4 | TRBV5-1 | CASSSLQGRGKNIQYF | TGCGCCAGCAGCTCACTTCAGGGTAGGGGGAAAAACATTCAGTACTTC